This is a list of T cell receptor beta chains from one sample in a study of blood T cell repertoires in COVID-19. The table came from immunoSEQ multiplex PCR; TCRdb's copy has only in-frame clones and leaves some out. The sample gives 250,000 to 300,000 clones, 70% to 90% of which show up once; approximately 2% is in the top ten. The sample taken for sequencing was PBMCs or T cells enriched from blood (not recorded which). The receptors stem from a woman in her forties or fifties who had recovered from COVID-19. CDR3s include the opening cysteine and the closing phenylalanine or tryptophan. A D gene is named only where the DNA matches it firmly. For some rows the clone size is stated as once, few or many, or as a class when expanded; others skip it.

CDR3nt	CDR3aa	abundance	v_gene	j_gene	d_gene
TGTGCCAGCAGGCCTGGGAGTTCCTACGAGCAGTACTTC	CASRPGSSYEQYF	once	TRBV7-9	TRBJ2-7	.
TGTGCCAGCAGCCAAAGTACGGGGGTGGAGCAGTACTTC	CASSQSTGVEQYF	few	TRBV3-1/TRBV3-2	TRBJ2-7	.
TGCAGTGCTAGTATCGGTAATAAAGAGACCCAGTACTTC	CSASIGNKETQYF	.	TRBV20-1	TRBJ2-5	.
TGTGCCAGCAGCGCAGGGACAGGGGGAAGAGAGCAGTTCTTC	CASSAGTGGREQFF	.	TRBV5-4	TRBJ2-1	TRBD1
TGCGCCAGCAGCCAAGGACAGGGAGCGGACGAGCAGTACTTC	CASSQGQGADEQYF	.	TRBV10-1	TRBJ2-7	TRBD1
TGTGCCAGCAGCGTTCCCCCTGTAGAAAAACTGTTTTTT	CASSVPPVEKLFF	.	TRBV9	TRBJ1-4	.
TGTGCCAGCAGCAGACCGTCTCCAGGGGGCTACACCTTC	CASSRPSPGGYTF	.	TRBV6-2/TRBV6-3	TRBJ1-2	.
TGTGCCACCTCGTCCCGTCTAGCGGGGATCTACAATGAGCAGTTCTTC	CATSSRLAGIYNEQFF	once	TRBV27	TRBJ2-1	TRBD2
TGCGCCAGCAGCCAAGATGTGCAGTTTGGAGCTTTCTTT	CASSQDVQFGAFF	.	TRBV4-1	TRBJ1-1	.
TGTGCTAGTGGTAAACGACAAGCAGATACGCAGTATTTT	CASGKRQADTQYF	.	TRBV12-5	TRBJ2-3	.
TGTGCCACCAGCAGGATAATAACTTCTTCACCCCTCCACTTT	CATSRIITSSPLHF	once	TRBV15	TRBJ1-6	.
TGTGCCAGCAGCTTGGCGGGAGGGACCGGGGAGCTGTTTTTT	CASSLAGGTGELFF	.	TRBV14	TRBJ2-2	TRBD2
TGCGCCAGCAGTGAGTCGGGCTATGCGCCGAACACCGGGGAGCTGTTTTTT	CASSESGYAPNTGELFF	few	TRBV10-1	TRBJ2-2	.
TGTGCCAGCAGCTTTGGAGCGGGGAAAGAGACCCAGTACTTC	CASSFGAGKETQYF	.	TRBV5-6	TRBJ2-5	TRBD2
TGTGCCAGTAGTATACGCTCTAGGGGGCTCGGTCAGCCCCAGCATTTT	CASSIRSRGLGQPQHF	.	TRBV19	TRBJ1-5	TRBD1
TGTGCCAGCAGCGGGCCTGGGGCAGGGAGCACAGATACGCAGTATTTT	CASSGPGAGSTDTQYF	.	TRBV13	TRBJ2-3	.
TGCGCCAGCAGCTGGGGACTAGCGGGAGGATTATACAATGAGCAGTTCTTC	CASSWGLAGGLYNEQFF	.	TRBV5-1	TRBJ2-1	TRBD2
TGTGCCTGGAGTGTACTCGGAAGTCGGGAGACAAAATATGGCTACACCTTC	CAWSVLGSRETKYGYTF	.	TRBV30	TRBJ1-2	.
TGCGCCAGCAGCTTGGGGGCAGGGCTGGGATCCGAGCAGTACTTC	CASSLGAGLGSEQYF	.	TRBV5-1	TRBJ2-7	.
.	CASSKVGTGACSGANVLTF	.	TRBV21-1	TRBJ2-6	.
TGTGCCAGCAGTGAAGCACTTAGCGCTTACCCCTACGAGCAGTACTTC	CASSEALSAYPYEQYF	.	TRBV6-1	TRBJ2-7	.
TGTGCCAGCAGGAGACAGGGTTTGGTACTAAACACCGGGGAGCTGTTTTTT	CASRRQGLVLNTGELFF	few	TRBV28	TRBJ2-2	TRBD1
TGTGCCTGGAGAACCCGCCAGGCCCTCTATGGCTACACCTTC	CAWRTRQALYGYTF	.	TRBV30	TRBJ1-2	.
TGTGCCAGCACCTTCGGACAGCTACAGTCACCCCTCCACTTT	CASTFGQLQSPLHF	.	TRBV27	TRBJ1-6	.
TGCGCCAGCAGCCCCGGGACAGGGGGTACTAACTATGGCTACACCTTC	CASSPGTGGTNYGYTF	.	TRBV4-1	TRBJ1-2	TRBD1
TGTGCCAGCAGTGAAAGAAGAGAAGCGGAAAAACTGTTTTTT	CASSERREAEKLFF	.	TRBV6-1	TRBJ1-4	.
TGCAGCGTTGACTTCTACAATGAGCAGTTCTTC	CSVDFYNEQFF	.	TRBV29-1	TRBJ2-1	.
TGTGCCAGTAGCCCCCCCCAGGGGTGGGAGACCCAGTACTTC	CASSPPQGWETQYF	.	TRBV19	TRBJ2-5	.
TGTGCCAGCAGCGTAGGCGCGACAGGGGGATACGAGCAGTACTTC	CASSVGATGGYEQYF	few	TRBV9	TRBJ2-7	TRBD1
TGTGCCAGCAGCCAAGGTATCGGGTTGAATCAGCCCCAGCATTTT	CASSQGIGLNQPQHF	.	TRBV3-1/TRBV3-2	TRBJ1-5	.
TGTGCCAGCAGCTTATTACGCCTAGCGGGAGGCAATGAGCAGTTCTTC	CASSLLRLAGGNEQFF	.	TRBV7-9	TRBJ2-1	TRBD2
TGTGCCAGCAGCCTGGGGACTAGCGGAGGCACAGATACGCAGTATTTT	CASSLGTSGGTDTQYF	.	TRBV6-4	TRBJ2-3	TRBD2
TGTGCCAGCAGCCAAGGGACAGGGCAGCGAGAGACCCAGTACTTC	CASSQGTGQRETQYF	.	TRBV11-1	TRBJ2-5	TRBD1
TGTGCCAGCGCCAGGGGATCCGGTAGTGCAGCTTTCTTT	CASARGSGSAAFF	.	TRBV3-1/TRBV3-2	TRBJ1-1	.
TGTGCCAGCAGTTTAGAAACTAGCGGGAGCTCCGGGGAGCTGTTTTTT	CASSLETSGSSGELFF	.	TRBV27	TRBJ2-2	TRBD2
TGTGCCAGCAGCATAGCCTTTGGAGGGGAAGCTTTCTTT	CASSIAFGGEAFF	.	TRBV7-9	TRBJ1-1	.
TGTGCCAGCAGCTTAGCGTGGGGACAGGGCTCCTACGAGCAGTACTTC	CASSLAWGQGSYEQYF	.	TRBV7-9	TRBJ2-7	TRBD1
TGTGCTAGTGGTCTGGGACAGGGGCACACTGAAGCTTTCTTT	CASGLGQGHTEAFF	.	TRBV12-5	TRBJ1-1	TRBD1
TGTGCCAGCAGTCCGGCCGGGACTAGTGCCAACATTCAGTACTTC	CASSPAGTSANIQYF	.	TRBV27	TRBJ2-4	TRBD2
TGCGCCAGCAGCCAAGGAGCGGGAGTAGCTAATGAGCAGTTCTTC	CASSQGAGVANEQFF	.	TRBV4-1	TRBJ2-1	TRBD2
TGTGCCAGCAGCCTGGGGGCCGGTGGGGAAAAACTGTTTTTT	CASSLGAGGEKLFF	.	TRBV5-8	TRBJ1-4	.
TGTGCCAGCAGTGTAAGGGCGGGAAATCAGCCCCAGCATTTT	CASSVRAGNQPQHF	.	TRBV2	TRBJ1-5	.
TGTGCCAGCAGTCCCAGGACAGGGGTGGACTATGGCTACACCTTC	CASSPRTGVDYGYTF	.	TRBV27	TRBJ1-2	TRBD1
TGTGCCAGTAGGAGTACACAGAGCTCCTATAATTCACCCCTCCACTTT	CASRSTQSSYNSPLHF	.	TRBV19	TRBJ1-6	.
TGTGCCAGTAGTTCGGGACAGGGGTATGGCTACACCTTC	CASSSGQGYGYTF	once	TRBV19	TRBJ1-2	TRBD1
TGTGCCAGCAGAGACGACAGGTCTGGAAACACCATATATTTT	CASRDDRSGNTIYF	few	TRBV3-1/TRBV3-2	TRBJ1-3	.
TGTGCCAGCAGCGCGGGACAGGGGGCGGTTCAGCCCCAGCATTTT	CASSAGQGAVQPQHF	.	TRBV2	TRBJ1-5	TRBD1
TGTGCCAGCTCACCACAGGACAGGGCAGGTCAGCCCCAGCATTTT	CASSPQDRAGQPQHF	many	TRBV18	TRBJ1-5	TRBD1
TGTGCCAGCAGCCCACAGACCGGCGGGGACACTGAAGCTTTCTTT	CASSPQTGGDTEAFF	.	TRBV7-9	TRBJ1-1	.
TGTGCCAGTATCCATACCGCAGGCCGGGGCGGGGAGCTGTTTTTT	CASIHTAGRGGELFF	.	TRBV19	TRBJ2-2	.
TGTGCCAGTAGTATAAGGGGACAGGGGGCTCGTCAGCCCCAGCATTTT	CASSIRGQGARQPQHF	.	TRBV19	TRBJ1-5	TRBD1
TGTGCCAGCAGTGCTGGGACAGGGGGGTTCGGCACTGAAGCTTTCTTT	CASSAGTGGFGTEAFF	.	TRBV27	TRBJ1-1	TRBD1
TGTGCCAGCTCACGGGACTCTTATGGCTACACCTTC	CASSRDSYGYTF	.	TRBV18	TRBJ1-2	.
TGTGCCAGCAGCTTAGGGGCAGGGTACTATGGCTACACCTTC	CASSLGAGYYGYTF	once	TRBV7-9	TRBJ1-2	.
TGTGCCAGCAAAGACAGTGACACCGGGGAGCTGTTTTTT	CASKDSDTGELFF	.	TRBV12-3/TRBV12-4	TRBJ2-2	.
TGTGCCAGCAGTTTGGGTGGGGCAGGGACAGGAAACACCATATATTTT	CASSLGGAGTGNTIYF	.	TRBV28	TRBJ1-3	.